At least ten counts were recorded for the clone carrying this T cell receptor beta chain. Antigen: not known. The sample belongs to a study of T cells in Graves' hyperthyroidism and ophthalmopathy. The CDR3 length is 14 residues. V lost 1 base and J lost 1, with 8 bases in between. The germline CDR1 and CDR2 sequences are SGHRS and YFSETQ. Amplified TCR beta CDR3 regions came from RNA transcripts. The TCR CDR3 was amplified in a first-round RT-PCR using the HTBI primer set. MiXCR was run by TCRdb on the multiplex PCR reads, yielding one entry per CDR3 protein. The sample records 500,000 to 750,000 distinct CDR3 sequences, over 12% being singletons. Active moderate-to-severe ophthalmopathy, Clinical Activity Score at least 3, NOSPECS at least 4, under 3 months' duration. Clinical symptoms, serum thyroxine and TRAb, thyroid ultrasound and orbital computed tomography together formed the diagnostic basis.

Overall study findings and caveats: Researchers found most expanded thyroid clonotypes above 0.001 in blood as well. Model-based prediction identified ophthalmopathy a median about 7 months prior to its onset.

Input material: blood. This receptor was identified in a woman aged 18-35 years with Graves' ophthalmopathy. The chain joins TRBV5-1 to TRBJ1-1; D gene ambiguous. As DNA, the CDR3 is TGCGCCAGCAGCTTGACGTATGGGAACACTGAAGCTTTCTTT. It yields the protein CASSLTYGNTEAFF.